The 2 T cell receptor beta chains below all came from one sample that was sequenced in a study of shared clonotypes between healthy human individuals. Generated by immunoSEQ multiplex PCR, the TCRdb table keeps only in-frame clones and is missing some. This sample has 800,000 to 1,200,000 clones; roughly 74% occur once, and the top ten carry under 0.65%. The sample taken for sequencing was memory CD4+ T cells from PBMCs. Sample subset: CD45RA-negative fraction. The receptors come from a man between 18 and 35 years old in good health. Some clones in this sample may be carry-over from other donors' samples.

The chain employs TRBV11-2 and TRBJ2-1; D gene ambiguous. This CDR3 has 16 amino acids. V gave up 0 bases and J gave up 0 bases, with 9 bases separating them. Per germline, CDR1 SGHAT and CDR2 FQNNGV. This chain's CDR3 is CASSLDFRSSYNEQFF. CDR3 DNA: TGTGCCAGCAGCTTAGATTTTCGGAGCTCCTACAATGAGCAGTTCTTC.

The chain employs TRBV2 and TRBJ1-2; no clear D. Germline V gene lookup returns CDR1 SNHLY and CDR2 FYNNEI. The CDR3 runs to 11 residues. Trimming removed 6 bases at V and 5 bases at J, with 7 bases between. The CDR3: CASSQEYGYTF. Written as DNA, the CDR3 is TGTGCCAGCAGCCAGGAATATGGCTACACCTTC.